These 9 T cell receptor beta chains came from one sample sequenced in a study of blood T cell repertoires in COVID-19. Some clones are missing from TCRdb's copy, which holds only in-frame ones; the method was immunoSEQ multiplex PCR. The data contain 85,000 to 130,000 clones, around 86% of them singletons. Sequences were obtained from peripheral blood. The source of these receptors is a man aged 45-60 years with acute or convalescent COVID-19.

The V gene is TRBV10-3, the J gene TRBJ1-5; 12 bases line up with TRBD1. Germline V gene lookup returns CDR1 ENHRY and CDR2 SYGVKD. V was pared by 6 bases and J by 6 bases, with 6 bases of the junction left unmatched. The CDR3 spans 15 residues. The CDR3 DNA sequence: TGTGCCATCAGCCAGGGACAGGGGGCTGGTCAGCCCCAGCATTTT. Its protein is CAISQGQGAGQPQHF.

V and J are TRBV6-4 and TRBJ2-2; 10 nucleotides agree with TRBD2. In germline, CDR1 is MRHNA, CDR2 SNTAGT. V shed 6 bases and J 4 bases; nucleotides not matched to a gene: 8. CDR3 length equals 16 residues. The CDR3, as DNA: TGTGCCAGCAGCCCCAGAGCGGGAGGGGGCACCGGGGAGCTGTTTTTT. Its protein product is CASSPRAGGGTGELFF.

The gene calls are TRBV6-5 and TRBJ2-7, with unresolved D. Per the germline V gene, CDR1 is MNHEY and CDR2 is SVGAGI. There are 16 residues in the CDR3. The V gene lost 3 bases and the J gene lost 0 bases, with 15 bases spanning the gap. The CDR3 loop is CASSYRATPSSYEQYF. In nucleotides, the CDR3 is TGTGCCAGCAGTTATCGCGCGACGCCTAGCTCCTACGAGCAGTACTTC.

This chain links TRBV30 with TRBJ2-7; perhaps TRBD2 as D (5 bases). V lost 3 bases to trimming and J lost 0 bases, with 9 bases between them. Germline V gives CDR1 GTSNPN, CDR2 SVGIG (reference sequence). This CDR3 contains 13 residues. CDR3 in amino acids: CAWSWESSYEQYF. The DNA of the CDR3 is TGTGCCTGGAGCTGGGAGAGCTCCTACGAGCAGTACTTC. Using reference TRBV30 and TRBJ2-7 for the parts outside the CDR3, the full variable domain is SQTIHQWPATLVQPVGSPLSLECTVEGTSNPNLYWYRQAAGRGLQLLFYSVGIGQISSEVPQNLSASRPQDRQFILSSKKLLLSDSGFYLCAWSWESSYEQYFGPGTRLTVT.

The V and J genes are TRBV30 and TRBJ2-6, with D possibly being TRBD1 (6 bases). The germline V gene has CDR1 GTSNPN and CDR2 SVGIG (reference sequence). This CDR3 contains 15 residues. With 3 bases removed from V and 2 bases from J, the gap between germline ends came to 11 bases. The CDR3 sequence: CAWRTGSTGANVLTF. DNA for the CDR3: TGTGCCTGGAGAACAGGGTCTACTGGGGCCAACGTCCTGACTTTC. Based on the CDR3 plus reference TRBV30 and TRBJ2-6, the full variable domain is SQTIHQWPATLVQPVGSPLSLECTVEGTSNPNLYWYRQAAGRGLQLLFYSVGIGQISSEVPQNLSASRPQDRQFILSSKKLLLSDSGFYLCAWRTGSTGANVLTFGAGSRLTVL.

This chain links TRBV28 with TRBJ1-2, with D perhaps TRBD1 (5 bases). CDR1 is MDHEN, CDR2 SYDVKM, per germline. The CDR3 loop spans 14 amino acids. Trimming took off 6 bases at V and 5 bases at J, with 16 bases between the two ends. The CDR3 spells CASRGDAGRYGYTF. The CDR3, as DNA: TGTGCCAGCAGAGGGGATGCTGGGAGGTATGGCTACACCTTC.

V is TRBV27 and J is TRBJ2-1; maybe TRBD1 (6 bases). The CDR3 spans 14 residues. Trimming took off 2 bases at V and 4 bases at J, with 9 bases between the two ends. Per germline, CDR1 MNHEY and CDR2 SMNVEV (reference sequence). CDR3 in DNA: TGTGCCAGCAGTTTAGGGACAAGTTACAATGAGCAGTTCTTC. Translating gives CASSLGTSYNEQFF.

This chain links TRBV28 with TRBJ2-7; 7 bases align to TRBD1. CDR3 length: 13 residues. Germline-derived CDR1 and CDR2 are MDHEN and SYDVKM. V trimming: 6 bases; J trimming: 3 bases; junction bases outside the gene matches: 5. CDR3 protein: CASRGGRFYEQYF. The CDR3 bases are TGTGCCAGCAGAGGGGGCCGTTTCTACGAGCAGTACTTC.

The CDR3 reads CASSESRGRTDTQYF. The DNA for the CDR3 is TGTGCCAGCAGTGAAAGCAGGGGGCGGACAGATACGCAGTATTTT. This chain links TRBV25-1 with TRBJ2-3, with 8 bases that match TRBD1. J gave up 3 bases and V 2 bases, and 4 bases lay outside the gene matches. CDR3 length: 15 amino acids. The germline CDR1 and CDR2 sequences are MGHDK and SYGVNS. Complete variable domain (other parts from reference TRBV25-1 and TRBJ2-3): EADIYQTPRYLVIGTGKKITLECSQTMGHDKMYWYQQDPGMELHLIHYSYGVNSTEKGDLSSESTVSRIRTEHFPLTLESARPSHTSQYLCASSESRGRTDTQYFGPGTRLTVL.